Following are 13 T cell receptor beta chains from one sample sequenced in a study of Graves' ophthalmopathy and Graves' hyperthyroidism. Amplified TCR beta CDR3 regions were obtained using RNA transcripts as template. An initial RT-PCR round employing HTBI primers preceded a second-round multiplex PCR. One entry per CDR3 protein, called by TCRdb with MiXCR from the multiplex PCR reads. This table has 500,000 to 700,000 distinct CDR3 sequences, 35% to 45% appearing once. The sequenced sample consisted of peripheral blood or thyroid tissue (not recorded which). All receptors derive from an adult man with Graves' hyperthyroidism.

DNA of the CDR3: TGTGCCAGCAGCCACAGCCCCGGTGGACCTTTAGTTTACGAGCAGTACTTC. It specifies CASSHSPGGPLVYEQYF. The chain links TRBV5-6 to TRBJ2-7; D not resolved. The germline gives CDR1 SGHDT, CDR2 YYEEEE. The V end was cut by 4 bases, the J end by 4 bases, with 24 bases between. This CDR3 is 17 amino acids long. Complete variable domain (other parts from reference TRBV5-6 and TRBJ2-7): DAGVTQSPTHLIKTRGQQVTLRCSPKSGHDTVSWYQQALGQGPQFIFQYYEEEERQRGNFPDRFSGHQFPNYSSELNVNALLLGDSALYLCASSHSPGGPLVYEQYFGPGTRLTVT.

Of note for this clonotype: This may come from a read error, since a much larger clone is one base off. The CDR3 spells CASSKPFHYGCTF. The CDR3 DNA sequence: TGTGCCAGTAGTAAGCCGTTTCACTATGGCTGCACCTTC. The chain combines TRBV19 with TRBJ1-2; D is undetermined. The CDR3 consists of 13 residues. CDR1 is LNHDA and CDR2 is SQIVND in the germline V gene (reference sequence). Using reference TRBV19 and TRBJ1-2 for the parts outside the CDR3, the full variable domain is DGGITQSPKYLFRKEGQNVTLSCEQNLNHDAMYWYRQDPGQGLRLIYYSQIVNDFQKGDIAEGYSVSREKKESFPLTVTSAQKNPTAFYLCASSKPFHYGCTFGSGTRLTVV.

This sequence joins TRBV6-5 and TRBJ2-7; a possible D gene is TRBD2 (6 bases). This CDR3 is 13 amino acids long. Deletions cut 11 bases from V and 6 bases from J, with 20 bases between. Germline CDR1 is MNHEY and CDR2 is SVGAGI. In DNA form, the CDR3 reads TGTGCCGCCGGCGGCTCGGGGGTGGGCGAGCAGTACTTC. Translating gives CAAGGSGVGEQYF.

The gene calls are TRBV29-1 and TRBJ2-1; no firm D call. Germline values: CDR1 SQVTM, CDR2 ANQGSEA. This CDR3 contains 11 residues. Trimming removed 0 bases from V and 3 bases from J, with 0 bases in between. The CDR3 reads CSVEDYNEQFF. The DNA for the CDR3 is TGCAGCGTTGAAGACTACAATGAGCAGTTCTTC.

This clonotype was seen ten or more times. The chain joins TRBV20-1 to TRBJ2-7; weak D call: TRBD1 (6 bases). This CDR3 is built from 14 residues. Germline V gene lookup returns CDR1 DFQATT and CDR2 SNEGSKA (reference sequence). V lost 0 bases and J lost 5, with 14 bases in between. The CDR3 DNA sequence: TGCAGTGCTAGAGATAGCGAGGACAGAAACGAGCAGTACTTC. It translates to CSARDSEDRNEQYF.

The genes are TRBV10-3 and TRBJ2-7; no definite D call. The CDR3 runs to 13 residues. Germline loops: CDR1 ENHRY, CDR2 SYGVKD. Trimming cost V 6 bases and J 0 bases, with 9 bases left between them. The CDR3 bases are TGTGCCATCAGCGGCCAAACCTCCTACGAGCAGTACTTC. It codes for CAISGQTSYEQYF.

A remark on this clonotype: The CDR3 does not end in the conserved phenylalanine or tryptophan, so this is likely a read error. The DNA is omitted, as the CDR3 cannot be located on it reliably, and the CDR3 follows TCRdb's listing. The rearrangement links TRBV7-3 to TRBJ2-6. 9 amino acids form the CDR3, both terminal residues included. Germline-derived CDR1 and CDR2 are SGHTA and FQGTGA. The CDR3 here is CASSLTSDT.

The gene calls are TRBV7-2 and TRBJ2-7; 10 nucleotides line up with TRBD2. V shed 5 bases, J shed 7 bases, and the junction held 11 bases outside the gene matches. From germline, CDR1 is SGHTA and CDR2 FQGNSA. CDR3 length equals 15 residues. DNA for the CDR3: TGTGCCAGCAGCCCTCTAGCGGGAGAGTTCAATGAGCAGTACTTC. Its translation: CASSPLAGEFNEQYF.

The chain combines TRBV4-1 with TRBJ1-3; D uncertain. CDR3 size: 15 residues. Trimming cost V 4 bases and J 2 bases, with 12 bases left between them. Germline values: CDR1 MGHRA, CDR2 YSYEKL. The CDR3 here is CASSLSRAPGNTIYF. CDR3 DNA: TGCGCCAGCAGCCTCTCGAGAGCCCCTGGAAACACCATATATTTT.

This clonotype was observed a single time. The CDR3 reads CASRGSGTGVTMNTEAFF. The CDR3 DNA reads as TGTGCCAGCAGGGGTTCCGGGACAGGGGTCACCATGAACACTGAAGCTTTCTTT. The chain has TRBV2 and TRBJ1-1; TRBD1 aligns across 10 bases. The germline CDR1 and CDR2 sequences are SNHLY and FYNNEI. J was trimmed by 0 bases and V by 6 bases; bases with no gene match: 13. This CDR3 contains 18 residues.

The V call is TRBV11-2, the J call TRBJ1-4; maybe TRBD1 (5 bases). With 5 bases removed from V and 4 bases from J, the gap between germline ends came to 17 bases. The CDR3 covers 16 residues. The germline gives CDR1 SGHAT, CDR2 FQNNGV. The CDR3 spells CASSQGDGRINEKLFF. The CDR3 region has the DNA TGTGCCAGCAGCCAAGGGGATGGACGGATTAATGAAAAACTGTTTTTT.

The V and J genes are TRBV19 and TRBJ1-4; 7 nucleotides agree with TRBD1. This CDR3 comprises 14 residues. Germline V gene lookup returns CDR1 LNHDA and CDR2 SQIVND (reference sequence). After removal of 5 bases from V and 5 bases from J, the junction contained 5 bases not matched to a gene. Written as DNA, the CDR3 is TGTGCCAGTAGTCCTACAGGGGAGAATGAAAAACTGTTTTTT. Its translation: CASSPTGENEKLFF.

This clonotype was seen only a few times. The rearrangement uses TRBV7-8 and TRBJ2-7; no definite D call. Germline CDR1 is SGHVS and CDR2 is FQNEAQ. V was clipped by 4 bases and J by 4 bases, with 32 bases between them. The CDR3 length is 20 residues. The CDR3 protein is CASSSFVYPGLAPIIYEQYF. For the CDR3, the DNA is TGTGCCAGCAGCTCTTTCGTTTACCCAGGTCTGGCGCCCATAATATACGAGCAGTACTTC.